This TCR beta chain derives from a study of T-cell memory formation after mild COVID-19. This clonotype was seen more than once but under ten times. TCRdb analysed the 5' RACE reads with MiXCR anew, one entry per CDR3 protein. The sample consists of 470,000 or so distinct CDR3 sequences, approximately 25% of them appearing once. V lost 5 bases to trimming and J lost 5 bases, with 12 bases between them. This CDR3 comprises 14 residues. The TCR comes from an adult woman who had mild COVID-19 (a few samples of this study predate the infection). Cell type and time point are not known. Sequencing was performed on PBMCs or a T cell subset sorted from them (not recorded which). The genes are TRBV12-3 or TRBV12-4 and TRBJ2-2; D not certain. The CDR3 sequence: CASSLGPDTGELFF. The CDR3, as DNA: TGTGCCAGCAGTCTGGGCCCAGATACCGGGGAGCTGTTTTTT.